The 20 T cell receptor beta chains listed next were all sequenced from one sample in a study of cytomegalovirus exposure and HLA in healthy donors. In the PCR, 60 Vbeta and 13 Jbeta primers were used. The protocol was immunoSEQ multiplex PCR, while the TCRdb copy is restricted to in-frame clones and leaves out a portion. The profile shows about 120,000 clones, over 60% of them singletons. Sequenced: PBMCs. These receptors came from a man aged 18 to 30 in good health and CMV-seronegative.

The J gene is TRBJ1-5, the V gene TRBV7-9; TRBD1 is a possible D gene (6 bases). The CDR3 consists of 14 residues. CDR1 SEHNR and CDR2 FQNEAQ come from the germline V gene (reference sequence). Trimming took 5 bases from V and 4 from J, leaving 12 bases between them. CDR3 in DNA: TGTGCCAGCAGCCCTGGACAGCTTAATCAGCCCCAGCATTTT. This codes for CASSPGQLNQPQHF.

With respect to this clone: One junction end disagrees with the germline gene, perhaps due to a read error. The rearrangement uses TRBV29-1 and TRBJ1-2; D is possibly TRBD1 (5 bases). Germline values: CDR1 SQVTM, CDR2 ANQGSEA. The CDR3 is 12 amino acids. CDR3 residues: CSVVGGSNGYPF. CDR3 sequence (DNA): TGCAGCGTTGTGGGGGGTAGTAATGGCTACCCCTTC.

V gene TRBV5-1 combines with J gene TRBJ2-5; 15 nucleotides align to TRBD2. J lost 5 bases, V lost 4 bases, and 6 bases had no gene match. The CDR3 has 16 residues. Germline CDR1 is SGHRS and CDR2 is YFSETQ. The CDR3 reads CASSGLAGGAGETQYF. CDR3 in DNA: TGCGCCAGCAGCGGACTAGCGGGAGGGGCGGGCGAGACCCAGTACTTC.

The chain couples TRBV30 to TRBJ2-5; no clear D. Germline V lookup: CDR1 GTSNPN, CDR2 SVGIG (reference sequence). There are 12 residues in the CDR3. V lost 0 bases, J lost 5 bases, and 7 bases lay in between. In DNA, the CDR3 is TGTGCCTGGAGTGTATTCCGGGAGACCCAGTACTTC. It encodes CAWSVFRETQYF.

A single count supports this clone. The rearrangement links TRBV6-1 to TRBJ1-2; D uncertain. The ends were cut back, 1 base at V and 8 bases at J, with 14 bases in the middle. Germline CDR1 MNHNS, CDR2 SASEGT. There are 14 residues in the CDR3. The CDR3 DNA is TGTGCCAGCAGTGAAGTCACAGCCCTCAGGGGCTACACCTTC. Amino acid sequence: CASSEVTALRGYTF.

The rearrangement joins TRBV6-6 to TRBJ1-2; TRBD1 is a possible D gene (6 bases). The germline CDR1 and CDR2 sequences are MNHNY and SVGAGI (reference sequence). The CDR3 has 12 amino acids. V was cut by 10 bases and J by 5 bases, with 14 bases left in between. This CDR3 is CATLQQGYGYTF. The CDR3 DNA follows: TGTGCCACCCTCCAACAGGGATATGGCTACACCTTC.

Notes on this clone: The junction departs from germline at one end; a sequencing error may be responsible. DNA for the CDR3: TGTGTCAGCAGCCCCGGAGCTTATAGCAATCAGCCCCAGCATTTT. Translated, it gives CVSSPGAYSNQPQHF. V is TRBV6-6 and J is TRBJ1-5; no firm D call. CDR1 is MNHNY and CDR2 is SVGAGI in the germline V gene (reference sequence). The CDR3 totals 15 residues.

This clone was picked up one time. The rearrangement joins TRBV10-3 to TRBJ1-5; D perhaps matches TRBD1 (5 bases). Between the trimmed V and J ends, which lost 8 bases and 6 bases, there was a span of 17 bases. The CDR3 is 14 amino acids. Germline assignment: CDR1 ENHRY and CDR2 SYGVKD. CDR3 region: CAIGPRERGQPQHF. DNA of the CDR3: TGTGCCATCGGGCCCAGGGAGCGGGGTCAGCCCCAGCATTTT.

This sequence joins TRBV5-1 and TRBJ2-7; 8 nucleotides align to TRBD1. The V gene's germline CDR1 is SGHRS and CDR2 YFSETQ. V was pared by 10 bases and J by 0 bases, with 24 bases of the junction left unmatched. The CDR3 spans 19 residues. CDR3 sequence: CAGLFPLRITGTGSYEQYF. DNA of the CDR3: TGCGCCGGACTCTTTCCCCTCAGAATTACCGGGACAGGCTCCTACGAGCAGTACTTC.

The chain carries TRBV6-1 and TRBJ1-2, with D tentatively TRBD1 (5 bases). Trimming removed 5 bases from V and 8 bases from J, with 15 bases in between. The CDR3 extends over 13 amino acids. The germline V gene encodes CDR1 MNHNS and CDR2 SASEGT. The CDR3 spells CASSPGHPRGYTF. For the CDR3, the DNA is TGTGCCAGCAGTCCAGGACACCCCAGAGGCTACACCTTC.

This clone was detected a few times. The genes are TRBV11-2 and TRBJ1-5; 7 nucleotides match TRBD1. This CDR3 spans 14 amino acids. Germline V gene sequence: CDR1 SGHAT, CDR2 FQNNGV. The J segment lost 7 bases and the V segment lost 1 base, leaving 4 bases of the junction unmatched. This CDR3 reads CASSLGGGRQPQHF. DNA of the CDR3: TGTGCCAGCAGCTTAGGAGGGGGCAGACAGCCCCAGCATTTT.

This chain connects TRBV19 to TRBJ2-7; 9 nucleotides match TRBD1. The V segment lost 4 bases and the J segment 4 bases; nucleotides outside the gene matches: 5. Germline-derived CDR1 and CDR2 are LNHDA and SQIVND (reference sequence). The CDR3 contains 14 residues. The CDR3 sequence: CASSTDRGGYEQYF. CDR3 nucleotides: TGTGCCAGTAGTACGGACAGGGGCGGGTACGAGCAGTACTTC.

V is TRBV6-9 and J is TRBJ1-4, with 9 bases that match TRBD1. The germline gives CDR1 MNHGY, CDR2 SVAAGI. The junction had 17 bases not matched to a gene; V was cut back by 2 bases and J by 7 bases. This CDR3 contains 19 residues. The chain's CDR3 is CASSYPPPGQGDFGEKLFF. Here the CDR3 DNA reads TGTGCCAGCAGTTATCCACCCCCGGGACAGGGCGACTTTGGTGAAAAACTGTTTTTT.

The rearrangement links TRBV6-5 to TRBJ2-7, with D unclear. The V gene lost 3 bases and the J gene lost 2 bases, with 8 bases spanning the gap. The CDR3 consists of 13 residues. Germline-derived CDR1 and CDR2 are MNHEY and SVGAGI. The CDR3 nucleotides are TGTGCCAGCAGTTATGGCCGCACCTACGAGCAGTACTTC. The encoded protein is CASSYGRTYEQYF.

The V call is TRBV6-6, the J call TRBJ2-1, with D possibly being TRBD1 (5 bases). V lost 2 bases, J lost 12 bases, and 11 bases lay in between. The CDR3 has 12 residues. Germline-derived CDR1 and CDR2 are MNHNY and SVGAGI (reference sequence). CDR3 bases: TGTGCCAGCAGTTACATAGGGGATGCGCAGTTCTTC. Its protein is CASSYIGDAQFF.

The chain is built from TRBV19 and TRBJ1-1; D not certain. CDR1 is LNHDA and CDR2 is SQIVND in the germline V gene (reference sequence). V lost 5 bases and J lost 0, with 10 bases in between. CDR3 length equals 14 residues. The CDR3 nucleotides read TGTGCCAGTAGTGAGACACTCTTGAACACTGAAGCTTTCTTT. Protein product: CASSETLLNTEAFF. Complete variable domain (other parts from reference TRBV19 and TRBJ1-1): DGGITQSPKYLFRKEGQNVTLSCEQNLNHDAMYWYRQDPGQGLRLIYYSQIVNDFQKGDIAEGYSVSREKKESFPLTVTSAQKNPTAFYLCASSETLLNTEAFFGQGTRLTVV.

This clone was detected a few times. The chain recombines TRBV29-1 with TRBJ2-2, with 8 bases aligning to TRBD2. The V and J ends lost 3 bases and 6 bases, in that order; junction bases with no gene match: 3. The CDR3 extends over 13 amino acids. The germline CDR1 and CDR2 sequences are SQVTM and ANQGSEA. CDR3 amino acids: CSVDPGLAGELFF. The CDR3 DNA follows: TGCAGCGTTGATCCGGGACTAGCCGGGGAGCTGTTTTTT.

This clone occurred a few times. The chain recombines TRBV5-6 with TRBJ2-7, with TRBD2 identical over 7 bases. Germline assignment: CDR1 SGHDT and CDR2 YYEEEE. Germline trimming cut 3 bases from V and 10 bases from J; bases unmatched to any gene: 4. The CDR3 spans 11 residues. The CDR3: CASSYSGGQYF. The CDR3 nucleotides are TGTGCCAGCAGCTACTCGGGGGGACAGTACTTC.

This clone was counted a few times. The rearrangement uses TRBV28 and TRBJ1-2; perhaps TRBD1 as D (5 bases). Trimming took 1 base from V and 8 from J, leaving 17 bases between them. Germline V lookup: CDR1 MDHEN, CDR2 SYDVKM. CDR3 length: 15 residues. CDR3 nucleotide sequence: TGTGCCAGCAGTTTATTCGGCGGGGGTAAAGGAGGCTACACCTTC. It specifies CASSLFGGGKGGYTF.

The rearrangement links TRBV5-1 to TRBJ2-5, with a weak D call TRBD1 (6 bases). Germline CDR1 reads SGHRS; CDR2 reads YFSETQ. The CDR3 is 15 residues long. Trimming removed 4 bases at V and 1 base at J, with 14 bases between. The CDR3 reads CASSVVARGQETQYF. The CDR3 DNA follows: TGCGCCAGCAGCGTGGTTGCCAGGGGCCAAGAGACCCAGTACTTC.